In this sample, the clone carrying this TCR beta chain turned up once. Other DNA sequences in the same sample also yield this CDR3. Two negative PCRs, clearance, or symptom resolution were required of recovered Cohort 3 donors. This specimen belongs to a study of blood T cell repertoires in COVID-19. Study-level information: The cDNA or gDNA used as material had been derived from T cells, B-cell-depleted T cells, or PBMCs.

Generated by immunoSEQ multiplex PCR, the TCRdb table keeps only in-frame clones and is missing some. This sample has 300,000 to 400,000 clones, with roughly nine tenths found just once. The CDR3 is 14 amino acids. CDR1 and CDR2 from the germline V gene are SEHNR and FQNEAQ (reference sequence). J was trimmed by 2 bases and V by 1 base; bases with no gene match: 1. Source material: PBMCs or T cells enriched from blood (not recorded which). The genes are TRBV7-9 and TRBJ2-7, with TRBD1 matching over 8 bases. This clonotype was obtained from a man aged 55-75 years who had recovered from COVID-19. In nucleotides, the CDR3 is TGTGCCAGCAGCTTAGGGACAGGGACCTACGAGCAGTACTTC. Translated: CASSLGTGTYEQYF.